This is a list of T cell receptor beta chains from one sample in a study of T cell repertoires in cytomegalovirus infection. In TCRdb, the reads were re-called with MiXCR into one record per CDR3 protein. In the table there are approximately 190,000 distinct CDR3 sequences, about 28% of which are singletons. The source material was PBMCs. Receptor source: a human donor in good health (CMV status not recorded). Some clones in this sample may be carry-over from other donors' samples. The CDR3 runs from the conserved cysteine through the conserved F or W. A D gene is named only where the DNA matches it firmly. Clone sizes are given selectively: once, few, many, or a class where the clone is expanded.

v_gene: TRBV19; abundance: few; len: 13; d_gene: -; j_gene: TRBJ1-1; CDR3nt: TGTGCCAGTTCTACAGACCTAGGGGCTGAAGCTTTCTTT; CDR3aa: CASSTDLGAEAFF
v_gene: TRBV12-3/TRBV12-4; abundance: -; len: 13; d_gene: -; j_gene: TRBJ1-1; CDR3nt: TGTGCCAGCAGATGGGGAGCGAACACTGAAGCTTTCTTT; CDR3aa: CASRWGANTEAFF
v_gene: TRBV6-1; abundance: -; len: 13; d_gene: -; j_gene: TRBJ2-1; CDR3nt: TGTGCCAGCCTCCTTTCTAGCGCCAATGAGCAGTTCTTC; CDR3aa: CASLLSSANEQFF
v_gene: TRBV7-7; abundance: few; len: 16; d_gene: TRBD2; j_gene: TRBJ2-5; CDR3nt: TGTGCTAGCAGCCCCACGACTAGCGGGGGACAAGAGACCCAGTACTTC; CDR3aa: CASSPTTSGGQETQYF
v_gene: TRBV7-9; abundance: once; len: 14; d_gene: -; j_gene: TRBJ1-1; CDR3nt: TGTGCCAGCAGCTTAGGCGAGGCTGACACTGAAGCTTTCTTT; CDR3aa: CASSLGEADTEAFF
v_gene: TRBV7-2; abundance: few; len: 13; d_gene: -; j_gene: TRBJ2-7; CDR3nt: TGTGCCAGCAGCTTAGAGATGTTCTACGAGCAGTACTTC; CDR3aa: CASSLEMFYEQYF
v_gene: TRBV19; abundance: once; len: 14; d_gene: -; j_gene: TRBJ2-7; CDR3nt: TGTGCCAGTAGCAGGCGGGACAAACTGGGCGAGCAGTACTTC; CDR3aa: CASSRRDKLGEQYF
v_gene: TRBV6-5; abundance: -; len: 16; d_gene: TRBD2; j_gene: TRBJ2-1; CDR3nt: TGTGCCAGCAGTTACATCCTAGCGGGGGAATACAATGAGCAGTTCTTC; CDR3aa: CASSYILAGEYNEQFF
v_gene: TRBV20-1; abundance: -; len: 14; d_gene: TRBD2; j_gene: TRBJ2-7; CDR3nt: TGCAGTGCCACCCGGACTAGCGGGATCTACGAGCAGTACTTC; CDR3aa: CSATRTSGIYEQYF
v_gene: TRBV5-6; abundance: -; len: 17; d_gene: -; j_gene: TRBJ2-1; CDR3nt: TGTGCCAGCAGCTTTCTTAAAGGGGGGGCATCCTACAATGAGCAGTTCTTC; CDR3aa: CASSFLKGGASYNEQFF
v_gene: TRBV19; abundance: -; len: 13; d_gene: -; j_gene: TRBJ1-1; CDR3nt: TGTGCCAGTAGTGGGCTTCGGAACACTGAAGCTTTCTTT; CDR3aa: CASSGLRNTEAFF
v_gene: TRBV7-3; abundance: few; len: 13; d_gene: -; j_gene: TRBJ1-2; CDR3nt: TGTGCCAGCAGCTTAGGGGATAACTATGGCTACACCTTC; CDR3aa: CASSLGDNYGYTF
v_gene: TRBV20-1; abundance: few; len: 12; d_gene: -; j_gene: TRBJ1-1; CDR3nt: TGCAGTGCTAGGGAGAGGGACACTGAAGCTTTCTTT; CDR3aa: CSARERDTEAFF
v_gene: TRBV10-3; abundance: -; len: 13; d_gene: TRBD1; j_gene: TRBJ2-5; CDR3nt: TGTGCCTCCCGGGACAGAATTCAAGAGACCCAGTACTTC; CDR3aa: CASRDRIQETQYF
v_gene: TRBV7-2; abundance: many; len: 14; d_gene: -; j_gene: TRBJ2-7; CDR3nt: TGTGCCAGCACCAGGGGTCTGAGCTCCTACGAGCAGTACTTC; CDR3aa: CASTRGLSSYEQYF
v_gene: TRBV18; abundance: -; len: 16; d_gene: -; j_gene: TRBJ1-2; CDR3nt: TGTGCCAGCTCACAGTTGACTCCACTCCTATACTATGGCTACACCTTC; CDR3aa: CASSQLTPLLYYGYTF
v_gene: TRBV12-3/TRBV12-4; abundance: few; len: 16; d_gene: TRBD1; j_gene: TRBJ1-1; CDR3nt: TGTGCCAGCAGTTTCAGGGGGAGAGGGGCGAAAGTTAAAGCTTTCTTT; CDR3aa: CASSFRGRGAKVKAFF
v_gene: TRBV12-3/TRBV12-4; abundance: few; len: 16; d_gene: -; j_gene: TRBJ2-7; CDR3nt: TGTGCCAGCAGTAAACCATATCGGGGGGCATCCTACGAGCAGTACTTC; CDR3aa: CASSKPYRGASYEQYF